The entry below gives a single T cell receptor beta chain sequence along with its context. The data are from a study of identical twins. A single record per CDR3 protein comes from TCRdb applying MiXCR to the 5' RACE reads. The repertoire holds 600,000 to 700,000 distinct CDR3 sequences, 21% seen once, with about 4.3% in the top ten. V lost 0 bases to trimming and J lost 2 bases, with 16 bases between them. The length of the CDR3 is 17 residues. Another study also made use of these data, one on T cells expressing NK-cell markers.

This receptor was identified in a woman in her late teens or twenties in good health. Sequenced sample: PBMCs. The gene calls are TRBV23-1 and TRBJ2-5, with D tentatively TRBD2 (5 bases). TRBV23-1 is an ORF, and what it does is uncertain. The CDR3 nucleotides read TGCGCCAGCAGTCAATCTCATCAGTCGAGGGAACAAGAGACCCAGTACTTC. It yields the protein CASSQSHQSREQETQYF.